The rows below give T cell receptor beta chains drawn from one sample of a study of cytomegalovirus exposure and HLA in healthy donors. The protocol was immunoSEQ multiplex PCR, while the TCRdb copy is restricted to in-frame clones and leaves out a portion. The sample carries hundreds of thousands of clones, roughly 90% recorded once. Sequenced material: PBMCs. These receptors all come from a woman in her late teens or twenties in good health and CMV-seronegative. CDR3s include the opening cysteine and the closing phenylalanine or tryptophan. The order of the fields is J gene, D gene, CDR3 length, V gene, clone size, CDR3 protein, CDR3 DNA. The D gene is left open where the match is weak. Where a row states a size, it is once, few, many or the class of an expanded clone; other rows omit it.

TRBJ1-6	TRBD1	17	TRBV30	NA	CAWSKALTGTGHSPLHF	TGTGCCTGGAGTAAAGCTTTAACCGGGACAGGGCATTCACCCCTCCACTTT
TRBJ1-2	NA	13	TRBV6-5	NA	CASSLDSTYGYTF	TGTGCCAGCAGCCTCGACAGCACATATGGCTACACCTTC
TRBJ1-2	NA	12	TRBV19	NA	CASSAREGQHTF	TGTGCCAGTAGTGCCCGGGAGGGCCAACACACCTTC
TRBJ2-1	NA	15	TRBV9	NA	CASSVGGLPNNEQFF	TGTGCCAGCAGCGTCGGGGGACTGCCGAACAATGAGCAGTTCTTC
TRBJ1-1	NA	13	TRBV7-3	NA	CASSLSGYTEAFF	TGTGCCAGCAGCTTATCAGGGTACACTGAAGCTTTCTTT
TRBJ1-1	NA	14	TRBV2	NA	CASRTGRGSWEAFF	TGTGCCAGCAGAACAGGGAGAGGGTCTTGGGAGGCTTTCTTT
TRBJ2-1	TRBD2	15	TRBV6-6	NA	CASSYPGTRENEQFF	TGTGCCAGCAGTTATCCCGGGACTAGAGAAAATGAGCAGTTCTTC
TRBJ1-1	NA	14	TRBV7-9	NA	CASRLKGDVAQAFF	TGTGCCAGCCGTCTAAAGGGAGACGTCGCGCAAGCTTTCTTT
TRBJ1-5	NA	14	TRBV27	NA	CASRVKSGNQPQHF	TGTGCCAGCAGGGTCAAGTCAGGCAATCAGCCCCAGCATTTT
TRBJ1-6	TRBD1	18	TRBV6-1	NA	CASSDGATWTGLNSPLHF	TGTGCCAGCAGTGATGGGGCGACCTGGACAGGTCTTAATTCACCCCTCCACTTT
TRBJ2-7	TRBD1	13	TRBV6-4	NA	CASSRNRGDEQYF	TGTGCCAGCAGTAGAAACAGGGGAGACGAGCAGTACTTC
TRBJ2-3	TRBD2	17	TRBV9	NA	CASSVGASGGYTDTQYF	TGTGCCAGCAGCGTAGGAGCTAGCGGGGGGTACACAGATACGCAGTATTTT
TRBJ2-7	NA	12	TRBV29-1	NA	CSVESGENEQYF	TGCAGCGTTGAATCGGGGGAAAACGAGCAGTACTTC
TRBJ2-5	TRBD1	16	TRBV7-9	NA	CSSSSGQGARQETQYF	TGTTCCAGCAGCTCTGGACAGGGGGCGAGACAAGAGACCCAGTACTTC
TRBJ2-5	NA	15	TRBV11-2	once	CASSPGIGGFETQYF	TGTGCCAGCAGCCCTGGAATAGGCGGTTTTGAGACCCAGTACTTC
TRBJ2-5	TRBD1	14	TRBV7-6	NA	CASSSDRGKETQYF	TGTGCCAGCAGTTCAGACAGGGGGAAAGAGACCCAGTACTTC
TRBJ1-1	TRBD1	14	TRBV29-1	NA	CSVDGTEPNTEAFF	TGCAGCGTTGATGGGACAGAACCGAACACTGAAGCTTTCTTT
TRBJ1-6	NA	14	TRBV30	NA	CAWTPGLLNSPLHF	TGTGCCTGGACCCCAGGCCTCCTTAATTCACCCCTCCACTTT
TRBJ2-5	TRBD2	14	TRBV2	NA	CASRGTRMSKEQYF	TGTGCCAGCAGGGGGACTAGGATGTCTAAGGAGCAGTACTTC
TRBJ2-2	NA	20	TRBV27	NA	CASSLFPPAPGGANTGELFF	TGTGCCAGCAGTTTATTTCCTCCGGCCCCCGGGGGAGCGAACACCGGGGAGCTGTTTTTT
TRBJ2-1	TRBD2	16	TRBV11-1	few	CASRTLAGGPVNEQFF	TGTGCCAGCAGGACCCTAGCGGGGGGGCCGGTCAATGAGCAGTTCTTC
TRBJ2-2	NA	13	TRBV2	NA	CASSEQGAGELFF	TGTGCCAGCAGTGAACAAGGGGCCGGGGAGCTGTTTTTT
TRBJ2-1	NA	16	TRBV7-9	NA	CSSSASLAPGEYEQFF	TGTTCCAGCAGCGCCAGTCTAGCGCCCGGAGAGTATGAGCAGTTCTTC
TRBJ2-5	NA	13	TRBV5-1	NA	CASSLLGGETQYF	TGCGCCAGCAGCTTATTAGGAGGCGAGACCCAGTACTTC
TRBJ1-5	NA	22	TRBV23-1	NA	CASIYPLIGHRELEHSNQPQHF	TGCGCCAGCATATATCCTCTTATAGGACACAGGGAATTGGAGCATAGCAATCAGCCCCAGCATTTT